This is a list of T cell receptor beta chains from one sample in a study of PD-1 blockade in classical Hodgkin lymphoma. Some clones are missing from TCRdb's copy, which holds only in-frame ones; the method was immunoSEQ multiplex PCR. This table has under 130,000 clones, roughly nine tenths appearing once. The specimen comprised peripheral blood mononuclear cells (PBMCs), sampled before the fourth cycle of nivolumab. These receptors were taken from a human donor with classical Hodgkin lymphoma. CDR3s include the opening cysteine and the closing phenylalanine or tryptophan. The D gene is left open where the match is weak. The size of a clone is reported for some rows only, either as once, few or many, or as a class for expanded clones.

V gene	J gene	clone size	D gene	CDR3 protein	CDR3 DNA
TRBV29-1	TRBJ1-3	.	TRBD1	CSVERRDREGSIYF	TGCAGCGTTGAACGCCGGGACAGGGAAGGATCCATATATTTT
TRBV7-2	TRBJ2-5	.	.	CASSLGWGAQETQYF	TGTGCCAGCAGCTTAGGATGGGGGGCCCAAGAGACCCAGTACTTC
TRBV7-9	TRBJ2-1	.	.	CASSLGSFSYNEQFF	TGTGCCAGCAGCTTAGGGTCTTTCTCCTACAATGAGCAGTTCTTC
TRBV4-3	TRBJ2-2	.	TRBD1	CASRQGDKDTGELFF	TGCGCCAGCAGACAGGGGGATAAGGACACCGGGGAGCTGTTTTTT
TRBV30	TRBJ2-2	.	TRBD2	CAWSRLAENTGELFF	TGTGCCTGGAGTCGACTAGCGGAAAACACCGGGGAGCTGTTTTTT
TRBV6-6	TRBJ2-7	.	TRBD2	CARPAGESGEQYF	TGTGCCCGCCCAGCGGGAGAGAGTGGCGAGCAGTACTTC
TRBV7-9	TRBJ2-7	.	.	CASSRQVYEQYF	TGTGCCAGCAGCCGACAAGTGTACGAGCAGTACTTC
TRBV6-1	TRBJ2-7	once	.	CASRGEMMAGEQYF	TGTGCCAGCAGGGGGGAGATGATGGCGGGCGAGCAGTACTTC
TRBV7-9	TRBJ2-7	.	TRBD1	CASSQGQGASYEQYF	TGTGCCAGCAGCCAGGGACAGGGGGCTTCCTACGAGCAGTACTTC
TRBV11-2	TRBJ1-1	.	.	CASSPRGSMNTEAFF	TGTGCCAGCAGCCCCCGGGGGTCCATGAACACTGAAGCTTTCTTT
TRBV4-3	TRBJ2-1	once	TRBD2	CASSQSGTSDEQFF	TGCGCCAGCAGCCAGTCCGGGACTAGTGATGAGCAGTTCTTC